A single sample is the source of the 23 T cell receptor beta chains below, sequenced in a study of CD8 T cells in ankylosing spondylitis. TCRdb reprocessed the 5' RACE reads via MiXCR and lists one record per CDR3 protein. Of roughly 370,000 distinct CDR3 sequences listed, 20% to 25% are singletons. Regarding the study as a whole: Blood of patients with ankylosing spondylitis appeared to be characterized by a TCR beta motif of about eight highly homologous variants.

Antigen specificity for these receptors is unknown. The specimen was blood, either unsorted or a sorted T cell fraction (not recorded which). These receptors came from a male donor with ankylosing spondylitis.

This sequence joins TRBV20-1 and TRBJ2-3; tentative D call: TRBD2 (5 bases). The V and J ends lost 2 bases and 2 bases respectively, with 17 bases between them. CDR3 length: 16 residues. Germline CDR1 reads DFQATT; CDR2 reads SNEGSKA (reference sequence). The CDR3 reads CSARRGLGNPTDTQYF. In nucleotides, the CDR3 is TGCAGTGCTAGAAGAGGGCTGGGCAACCCCACAGATACGCAGTATTTT.

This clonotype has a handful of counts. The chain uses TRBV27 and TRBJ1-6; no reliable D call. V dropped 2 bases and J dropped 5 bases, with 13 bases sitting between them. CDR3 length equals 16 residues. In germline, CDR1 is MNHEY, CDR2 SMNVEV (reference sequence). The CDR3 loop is CASSLRVGQNNSPLHF. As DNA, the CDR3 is TGTGCCAGCAGTTTAAGAGTTGGGCAGAATAATTCACCCCTCCACTTT.

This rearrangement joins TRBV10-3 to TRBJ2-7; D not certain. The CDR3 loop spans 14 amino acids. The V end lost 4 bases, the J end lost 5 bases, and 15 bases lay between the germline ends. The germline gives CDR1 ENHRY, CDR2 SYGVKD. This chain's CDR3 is CAISVDRYYDEQYF. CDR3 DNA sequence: TGTGCCATCAGTGTCGACCGATACTACGACGAGCAGTACTTC.

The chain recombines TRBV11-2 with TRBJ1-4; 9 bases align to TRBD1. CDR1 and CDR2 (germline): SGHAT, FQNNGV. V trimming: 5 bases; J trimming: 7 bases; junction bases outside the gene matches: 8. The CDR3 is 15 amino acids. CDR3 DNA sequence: TGTGCCAGCAGCCTCGGTCGGACAGGGGCTGAAAAACTGTTTTTT. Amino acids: CASSLGRTGAEKLFF.

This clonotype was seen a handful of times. Here the CDR3 DNA reads TGCAGCGCAGGGGGCTCTGTGGGAGAGACCCAGTACTTC. Protein: CSAGGSVGETQYF. V is TRBV29-1 and J is TRBJ2-5, with 8 bases fitting TRBD1. Germline V lookup: CDR1 SQVTM, CDR2 ANQGSEA. This CDR3 comprises 13 residues. J lost 4 bases, V lost 7 bases, and 8 bases had no gene match. The complete variable domain, with remaining parts taken from reference TRBV29-1 and TRBJ2-5, reads SAVISQKPSRDICQRGTSLTIQCQVDSQVTMMFWYRQQPGQSLTLIATANQGSEATYESGFVIDKFPISRPNLTFSTLTVSNMSPEDSSIYLCSAGGSVGETQYFGPGTRLLVL.

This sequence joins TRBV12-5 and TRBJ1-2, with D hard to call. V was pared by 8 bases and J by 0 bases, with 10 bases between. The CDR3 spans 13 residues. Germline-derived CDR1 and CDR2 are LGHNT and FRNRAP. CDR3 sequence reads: CASFPRPNYGYTF. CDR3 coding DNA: TGTGCTAGTTTCCCCAGACCTAACTATGGCTACACCTTC.

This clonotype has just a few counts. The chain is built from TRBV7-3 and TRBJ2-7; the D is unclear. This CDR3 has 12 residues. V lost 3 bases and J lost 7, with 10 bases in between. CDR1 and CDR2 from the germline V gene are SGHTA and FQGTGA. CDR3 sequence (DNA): TGTGCCAGCAGCTTCCCTTCGGCAGAGCAGTACTTC. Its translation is CASSFPSAEQYF.

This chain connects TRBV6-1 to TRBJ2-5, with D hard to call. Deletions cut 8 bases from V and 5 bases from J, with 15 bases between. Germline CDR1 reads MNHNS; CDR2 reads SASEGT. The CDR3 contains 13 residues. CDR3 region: CASSQGPRETQYF. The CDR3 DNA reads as TGTGCCAGCTCCCAAGGTCCCCGGGAGACCCAGTACTTC.

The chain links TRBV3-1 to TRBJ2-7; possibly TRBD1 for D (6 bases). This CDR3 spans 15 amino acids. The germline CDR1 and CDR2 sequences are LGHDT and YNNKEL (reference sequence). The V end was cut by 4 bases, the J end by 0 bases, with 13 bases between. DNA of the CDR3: TGTGCCAGCAGCCCACAACAGGGCTCCTCCTACGAGCAGTACTTC. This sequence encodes CASSPQQGSSYEQYF.

The CDR3 DNA reads as TGTGCCTGGACGGGGGACAGACGAGCTAACTATGGCTACACCTTC. Translation gives CAWTGDRRANYGYTF. This chain joins TRBV30 and TRBJ1-2, with 7 bases aligning to TRBD1. The CDR3 is made up of 15 amino acids. Germline CDR1 GTSNPN, CDR2 SVGIG (reference sequence). The trim removed 4 bases at V and 0 bases at J, leaving 8 bases unmatched. Full variable domain (remainder filled in from reference TRBV30 and TRBJ1-2): SQTIHQWPATLVQPVGSPLSLECTVEGTSNPNLYWYRQAAGRGLQLLFYSVGIGQISSEVPQNLSASRPQDRQFILSSKKLLLSDSGFYLCAWTGDRRANYGYTFGSGTRLTVV.

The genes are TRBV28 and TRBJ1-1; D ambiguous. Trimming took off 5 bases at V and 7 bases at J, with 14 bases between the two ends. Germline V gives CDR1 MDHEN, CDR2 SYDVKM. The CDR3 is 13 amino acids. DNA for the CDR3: TGTGCCAGCAGTCCGCCGGCCAGAGTTGAAGCTTTCTTT. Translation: CASSPPARVEAFF.

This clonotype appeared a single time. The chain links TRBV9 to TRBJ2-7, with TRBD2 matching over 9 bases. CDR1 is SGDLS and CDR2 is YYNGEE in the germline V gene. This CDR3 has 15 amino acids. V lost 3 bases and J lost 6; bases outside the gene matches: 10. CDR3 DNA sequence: TGTGCCAGCAGCGGTAGTAGCGGGAGTCGGAGCGAGCAGTACTTC. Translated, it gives CASSGSSGSRSEQYF.

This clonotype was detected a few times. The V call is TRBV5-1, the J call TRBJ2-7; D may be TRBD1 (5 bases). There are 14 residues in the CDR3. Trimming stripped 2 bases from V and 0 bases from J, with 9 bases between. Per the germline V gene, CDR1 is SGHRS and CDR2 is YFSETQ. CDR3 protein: CASSFATDSYEQYF. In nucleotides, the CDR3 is TGCGCCAGCAGCTTCGCGACAGACTCCTACGAGCAGTACTTC.

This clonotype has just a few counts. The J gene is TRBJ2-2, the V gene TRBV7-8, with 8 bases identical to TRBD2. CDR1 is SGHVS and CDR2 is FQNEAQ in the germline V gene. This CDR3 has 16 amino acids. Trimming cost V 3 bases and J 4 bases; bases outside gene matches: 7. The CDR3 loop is CASSFAGTRRTGELFF. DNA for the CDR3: TGTGCCAGCAGCTTCGCCGGGACTAGGCGCACCGGGGAGCTGTTTTTT.

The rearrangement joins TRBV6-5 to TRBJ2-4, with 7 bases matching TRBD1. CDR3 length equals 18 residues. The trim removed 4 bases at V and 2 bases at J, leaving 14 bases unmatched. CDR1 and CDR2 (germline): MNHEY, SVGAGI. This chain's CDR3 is CASSSSLTGFLSKNIQYF. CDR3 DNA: TGTGCCAGCAGTTCTTCACTGACAGGGTTCTTATCCAAAAACATTCAGTACTTC.

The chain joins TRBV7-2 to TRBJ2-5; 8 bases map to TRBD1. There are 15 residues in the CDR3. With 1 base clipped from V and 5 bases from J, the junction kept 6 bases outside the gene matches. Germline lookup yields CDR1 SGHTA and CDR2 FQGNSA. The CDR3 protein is CASSLGGQGGETQYF. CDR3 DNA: TGTGCCAGCAGCTTAGGAGGACAGGGCGGTGAGACCCAGTACTTC.

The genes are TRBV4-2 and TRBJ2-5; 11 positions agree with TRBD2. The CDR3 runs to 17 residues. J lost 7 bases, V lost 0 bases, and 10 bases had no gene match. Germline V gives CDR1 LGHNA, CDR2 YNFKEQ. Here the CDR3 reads CASSQDSASGRRGTQYF. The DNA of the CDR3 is TGTGCCAGCAGCCAAGATTCGGCTAGCGGGAGGCGGGGGACCCAGTACTTC.

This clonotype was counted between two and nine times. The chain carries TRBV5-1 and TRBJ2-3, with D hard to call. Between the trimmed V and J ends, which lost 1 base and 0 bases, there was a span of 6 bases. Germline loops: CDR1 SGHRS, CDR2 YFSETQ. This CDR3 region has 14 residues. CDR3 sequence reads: CASSLFSSTDTQYF. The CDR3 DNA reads TGCGCCAGCAGCTTGTTCAGTAGCACAGATACGCAGTATTTT.

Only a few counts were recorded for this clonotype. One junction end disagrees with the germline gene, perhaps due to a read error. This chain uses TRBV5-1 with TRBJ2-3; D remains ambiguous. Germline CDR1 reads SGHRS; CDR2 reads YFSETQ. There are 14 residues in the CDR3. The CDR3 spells CASSLAAFTDTQYF. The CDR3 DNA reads TGTGCCAGCAGCTTAGCAGCTTTCACAGATACGCAGTATTTT. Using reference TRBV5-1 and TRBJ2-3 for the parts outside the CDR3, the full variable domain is KAGVTQTPRYLIKTRGQQVTLSCSPISGHRSVSWYQQTPGQGLQFLFEYFSETQRNKGNFPGRFSGRQFSNSRSEMNVSTLELGDSALYLCASSLAAFTDTQYFGPGTRLTVL.

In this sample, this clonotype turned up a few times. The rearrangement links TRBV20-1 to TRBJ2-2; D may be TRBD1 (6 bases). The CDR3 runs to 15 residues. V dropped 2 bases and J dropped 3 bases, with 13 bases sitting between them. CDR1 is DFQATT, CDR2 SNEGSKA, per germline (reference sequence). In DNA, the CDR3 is TGCAGTGCTAGAAAAGGGGGTTTTTACACCGGGGAGCTGTTTTTT. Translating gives CSARKGGFYTGELFF.

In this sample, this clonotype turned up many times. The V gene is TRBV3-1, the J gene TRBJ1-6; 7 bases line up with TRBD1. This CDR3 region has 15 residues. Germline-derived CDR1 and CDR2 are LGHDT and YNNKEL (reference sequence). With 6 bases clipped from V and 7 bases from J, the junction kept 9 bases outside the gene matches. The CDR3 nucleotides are TGTGCCAGCAGACAACCGGGACAGATGAATTCACCCCTCCACTTT. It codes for CASRQPGQMNSPLHF. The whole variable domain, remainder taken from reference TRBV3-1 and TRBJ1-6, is DTAVSQTPKYLVTQMGNDKSIKCEQNLGHDTMYWYKQDSKKFLKIMFSYNNKELIINETVPNRFSPKSPDKAHLNLHINSLELGDSAVYFCASRQPGQMNSPLHFGNGTRLTVT.

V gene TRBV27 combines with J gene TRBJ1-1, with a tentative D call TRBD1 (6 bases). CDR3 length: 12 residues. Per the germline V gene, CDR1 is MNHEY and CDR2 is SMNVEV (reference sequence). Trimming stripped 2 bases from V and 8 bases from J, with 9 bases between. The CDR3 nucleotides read TGTGCCAGCAGTTTAAGGGGGGGCGAAGCTTTCTTT. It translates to CASSLRGGEAFF.

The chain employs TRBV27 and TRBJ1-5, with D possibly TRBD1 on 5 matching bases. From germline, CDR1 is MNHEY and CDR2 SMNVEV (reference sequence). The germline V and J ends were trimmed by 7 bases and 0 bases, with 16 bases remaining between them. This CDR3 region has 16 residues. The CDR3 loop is CASNPAKGPSNQPQHF. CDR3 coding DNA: TGTGCCAGCAATCCAGCAAAGGGGCCTAGCAATCAGCCCCAGCATTTT.